This T cell receptor beta chain was profiled in a study of T cell responses to AZD1222 COVID-19 vaccine. Findings and limits, study-wide: Compared with day 0, the breadth and depth of the Spike-specific TCR repertoire rose significantly after two doses of AZD1222. Repertoire sampling occurred only after the peak T cell response.

For this clone: Antigen specificity is unknown.

Generated by immunoSEQ multiplex PCR, the TCRdb table keeps only in-frame clones and is missing some. This table holds some 190,000 clones, over 80% found once. V lost 4 bases, J lost 2 bases, and 13 bases lay in between. CDR3 length equals 15 residues. Germline V gene lookup returns CDR1 SGDLS and CDR2 YYNGEE. The receptor comes from an adult in good health. This sequence joins TRBV9 and TRBJ1-3; D unclear. The input for sequencing was peripheral blood, taken on day 0 of AZD1222 vaccination. The CDR3 protein is CASSRELWTGNTIYF. In DNA, the CDR3 is TGTGCCAGCAGCAGGGAGTTGTGGACTGGAAACACCATATATTTT.